The table lists the clone carrying this T cell receptor (beta chain) with a count of one. This specimen comes from a study of blood T cell repertoires in COVID-19. Turning to the study itself: The United States, Italy and Spain supplied acute and convalescent COVID-19 samples. PBMCs, B-cell-depleted T cells, or T cells were the source of the cDNA or gDNA that made up the material.

The CDR3 consists of 13 residues. Germline loops: CDR1 MNHEY, CDR2 SMNVEV (reference sequence). Original processing notes: Amplified reference gene primers provided the basis for estimating nucleated cell counts. Some clones are missing from TCRdb's copy, which holds only in-frame ones; the method was immunoSEQ multiplex PCR. V and J calls and clone size are copied from that table; D and trimming were computed from the DNA. The table records about 180,000 clones, approximately 90% of them present only once. The sequenced sample was peripheral blood. The TCR sequence derives from a woman between 45 and 60 years old with acute or convalescent COVID-19. The chain uses TRBV27 and TRBJ2-1; D is undetermined. The CDR3 sequence: CTSAGSSISEQFF. The CDR3 nucleotides are TGTACGAGCGCCGGGTCCTCCATTAGTGAGCAGTTCTTC.